The rows below give T cell receptor beta chains drawn from one sample of a study of T cells in Graves' hyperthyroidism and ophthalmopathy. MiXCR, run by TCRdb on the multiplex PCR reads, gives a single entry per CDR3 protein. The table includes around 200,000 distinct CDR3 sequences, 15% to 20% detected once. Sequencing used blood. These receptors originate from a man in his forties with Graves' hyperthyroidism. CDR3s include the opening cysteine and the closing phenylalanine or tryptophan. D genes are given only for firm matches. The size of a clone is reported for some rows only, either as once, few or many, or as a class for expanded clones.

TRBD1	TRBV7-9	TRBJ1-3	.	TGTGCCAGCAGCTATACAAACAGGGGGGAAGCCGGAAACACCATATATTTT	CASSYTNRGEAGNTIYF
.	TRBV6-2/TRBV6-3	TRBJ1-2	once	TGTGCCAGCAGCCCAGCCGGGACACTCGTCTATGGCTACACCTTC	CASSPAGTLVYGYTF
.	TRBV7-3	TRBJ2-1	many	TGTGCCAGCAGCTTAATCGTAAGCTTGGGGGCGCAGAATGAGCAGTTCTTC	CASSLIVSLGAQNEQFF
.	TRBV4-2	TRBJ1-1	many	TGTGCCAGCAGCCAAGAAGGACGGTCGTGGACTGAAGCTTTCTTT	CASSQEGRSWTEAFF
TRBD1	TRBV28	TRBJ1-2	many	TGTGCCAGCAGTCTCCCAGGGGGGGGCTATGGCTACACCTTC	CASSLPGGGYGYTF
.	TRBV5-1	TRBJ1-4	.	TGCGTCAGCAGCTTGGCGGGTGAAAAACTGTTTTTT	CVSSLAGEKLFF
.	TRBV6-1	TRBJ2-3	many	TGTGCCAGCAGGCCCCGCTGGGGCGGGGTAGCAGATACGCAGTATTTT	CASRPRWGGVADTQYF
TRBD2	TRBV5-1	TRBJ2-5	.	TGCGCCAGCAGCCCCCCGGGACTAGCGGGGGCACACCAAGAGACCCAGTACTTC	CASSPPGLAGAHQETQYF
.	TRBV4-3	TRBJ1-2	few	TGCGCCAGCAGCCAATACACGGCGCTCCATAACTATGGCTACACCTTC	CASSQYTALHNYGYTF
.	TRBV5-1	TRBJ2-1	few	TGCGCCAGCAGCACGGGGACCTCCTACAATGAGCAGTTCTTC	CASSTGTSYNEQFF
.	TRBV6-1	TRBJ2-2	.	TGTGCCAGCAAGGGGGCGAACACCGGGGAGCTGTTTTTT	CASKGANTGELFF
TRBD2	TRBV20-1	TRBJ2-3	many	TGCAGGACGACTAGCGGGTCCACAGATACGCAGTATTTT	CRTTSGSTDTQYF
TRBD2	TRBV11-2	TRBJ2-7	few	TGTGCCAGCAGCTCTCCTAGCGGGAGTCTTTCCTACGAGCAGTACTTC	CASSSPSGSLSYEQYF
.	TRBV5-1	TRBJ1-4	many	TGCGCCAGCAGCTTGGGGATCGGCAGGGCTAATGAAAAACTGTTTTTT	CASSLGIGRANEKLFF
TRBD1	TRBV27	TRBJ1-1	many	TGTGCCAGCAGTAGCCCGGGGACAGTGAACACTGAAGCTTTCTTT	CASSSPGTVNTEAFF
.	TRBV12-3/TRBV12-4	TRBJ2-3	.	TGTGCCAGCAGTTCCCAAAGTATGGGGGCGGGCACAGATACGCAGTATTTT	CASSSQSMGAGTDTQYF
.	TRBV2	TRBJ2-1	many	TGTGCCAGCAGTGAACCTGGGGGCGGGTTGAATGAGCAGTTCTTC	CASSEPGGGLNEQFF
.	TRBV7-9	TRBJ2-5	many	TGTGCCAGCAGCCCCTGGCGTGGGGGAGAAGAGACCCAGTACTTC	CASSPWRGGEETQYF
TRBD1	TRBV18	TRBJ2-7	many	TGTGCCAGCTCACCCATAACAGGGGATTACGAGCAGTACTTC	CASSPITGDYEQYF
.	TRBV18	TRBJ2-5	many	TGTGCCAGCTCACCACAGAAGGGAGAGACCCAGTACTTC	CASSPQKGETQYF
TRBD2	TRBV29-1	TRBJ2-2	.	TGCAGCGGACGAGGACTAGCGGGGGCGACCACCGGGGAGCTGTTTTTT	CSGRGLAGATTGELFF
.	TRBV25-1	TRBJ2-7	.	TGTGCCAGCTCTGAGGCCGGGTCGACTGGCTCCTACGAGCAGTACTTC	CASSEAGSTGSYEQYF
.	TRBV27	TRBJ2-1	many	TGTGCCAGCAGTTTTGGCGGGGGCTACCCCTACAATGAGCAGTTCTTC	CASSFGGGYPYNEQFF
.	TRBV4-3	TRBJ1-1	.	TGCGCCAGCAGCCCGGGGCGACTCCCGAACACTGAAGCTTTCTTT	CASSPGRLPNTEAFF
.	TRBV27	TRBJ2-2	many	TGTGCCAGCAGTTTATCCATAACATACACCGGGGAGCTGTTTTTT	CASSLSITYTGELFF
.	TRBV2	TRBJ2-1	many	TGTGCCAGCAGTGCACAGCAGGGATTCAATGAGCAGTTCTTC	CASSAQQGFNEQFF
TRBD1	TRBV5-1	TRBJ2-1	many	TGCGCCAGCAGCCATGAACAGGGGTTGGAGCAGTTCTTC	CASSHEQGLEQFF
TRBD1	TRBV13	TRBJ1-1	few	TGTGCCAGCGGCCCGTCGGGACAGTTAAACACTGAAGCTTTCTTT	CASGPSGQLNTEAFF
.	TRBV7-2	TRBJ2-3	many	TGTGCCAGCAGCTTAGTAGATACGCAGTATTTT	CASSLVDTQYF
TRBD1	TRBV6-2/TRBV6-3	TRBJ2-1	.	TGTGCCAGCAGTCGACCCGGGACAGGGTGGGGTGAGCAGTTCTTC	CASSRPGTGWGEQFF
.	TRBV7-8	TRBJ1-5	many	TGTGCCAGCAGCTTATATGGGGGCGATCAGCCCCAGCATTTT	CASSLYGGDQPQHF
.	TRBV9	TRBJ2-3	many	TGTGCCAGCAGCGCCACAACAGATACGCAGTATTTT	CASSATTDTQYF
.	TRBV25-1	TRBJ2-1	few	TGTGCCACCGGTCCCCACGGGAGCGATGAGCAGTTCTTC	CATGPHGSDEQFF
.	TRBV30	TRBJ1-1	many	TGTGCCTGGTCGCCTTGGGACACTGAAGCTTTCTTT	CAWSPWDTEAFF
TRBD2	TRBV27	TRBJ2-1	.	TGTGCCAGCAGTCAAAGACTAGCGGGAGCTGTCAATGAGCAGTTCTTC	CASSQRLAGAVNEQFF
.	TRBV27	TRBJ1-4	many	TGTGCCAGCAGTTTTACAGGGTCTAATGAAAAACTGTTTTTT	CASSFTGSNEKLFF
.	TRBV5-1	TRBJ1-1	.	TGCGCCAGCAGCTTTCAGGGTGTGGGCACTGAAGCTTTCTTT	CASSFQGVGTEAFF
.	TRBV18	TRBJ2-7	.	TGTGCCAGCTCACGAAACGGGGGCTGGGAGCAGTACTTC	CASSRNGGWEQYF
TRBD2	TRBV7-8	TRBJ2-1	many	TGTGCCAGCAGCTCCGGGACTAGCGGGGGGTCGGAGCAGTTCTTC	CASSSGTSGGSEQFF
.	TRBV2	TRBJ2-3	many	TGTGCCAGCAGCGTGGAACAGGGCACAGATACGCAGTATTTT	CASSVEQGTDTQYF
.	TRBV3-1	TRBJ2-3	few	TGTGCCAGCAGCCAAGATTCAGGGGACACAGGTACGCAGTATTTT	CASSQDSGDTGTQYF